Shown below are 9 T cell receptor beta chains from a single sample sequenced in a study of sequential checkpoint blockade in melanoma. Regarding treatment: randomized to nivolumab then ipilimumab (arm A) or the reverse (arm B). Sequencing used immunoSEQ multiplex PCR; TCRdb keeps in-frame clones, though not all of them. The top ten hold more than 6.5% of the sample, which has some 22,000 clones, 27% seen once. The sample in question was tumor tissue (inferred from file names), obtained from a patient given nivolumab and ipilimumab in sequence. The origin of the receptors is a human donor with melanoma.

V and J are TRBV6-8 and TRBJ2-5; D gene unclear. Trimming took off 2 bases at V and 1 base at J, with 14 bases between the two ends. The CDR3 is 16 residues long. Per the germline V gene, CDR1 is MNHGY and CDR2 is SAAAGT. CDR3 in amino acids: CASSYGPPNAQETQYF. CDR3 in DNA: TGTGCCAGCAGTTACGGGCCCCCTAATGCCCAAGAGACCCAGTACTTC.

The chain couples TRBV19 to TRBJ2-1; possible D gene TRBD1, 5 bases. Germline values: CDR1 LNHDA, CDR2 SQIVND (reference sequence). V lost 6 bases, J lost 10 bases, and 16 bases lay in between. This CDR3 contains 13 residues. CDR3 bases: TGTGCCAGTAGCCTCGGCCGACACAGGGAGCAGTTCTTC. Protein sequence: CASSLGRHREQFF.

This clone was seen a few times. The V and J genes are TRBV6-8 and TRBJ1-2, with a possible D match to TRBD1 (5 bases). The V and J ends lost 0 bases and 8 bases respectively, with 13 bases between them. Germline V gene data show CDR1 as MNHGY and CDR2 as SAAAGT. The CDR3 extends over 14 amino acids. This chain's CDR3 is CASSYSGGGGGYTF. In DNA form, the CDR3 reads TGTGCCAGCAGTTACTCTGGGGGGGGAGGAGGCTACACCTTC.

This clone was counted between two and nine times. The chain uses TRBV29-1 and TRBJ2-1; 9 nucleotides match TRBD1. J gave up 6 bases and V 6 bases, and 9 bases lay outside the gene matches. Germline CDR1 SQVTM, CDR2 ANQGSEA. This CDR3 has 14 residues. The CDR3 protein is CSVDGTGRINEQFF. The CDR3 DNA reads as TGCAGCGTGGATGGGACAGGGCGAATCAATGAGCAGTTCTTC.

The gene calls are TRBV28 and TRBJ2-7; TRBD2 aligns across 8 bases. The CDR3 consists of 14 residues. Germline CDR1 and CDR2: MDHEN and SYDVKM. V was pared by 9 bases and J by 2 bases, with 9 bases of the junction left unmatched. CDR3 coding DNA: TGTGCCAGTACACCGGGACTAGTTGCCTACGAGCAGTACTTC. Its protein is CASTPGLVAYEQYF.

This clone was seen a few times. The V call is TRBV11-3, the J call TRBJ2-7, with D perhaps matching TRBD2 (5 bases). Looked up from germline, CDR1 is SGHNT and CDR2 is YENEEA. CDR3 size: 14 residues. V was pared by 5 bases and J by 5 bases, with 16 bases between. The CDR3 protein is CASSQVGSGNEQYF. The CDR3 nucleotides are TGTGCCAGCAGCCAAGTGGGCTCGGGGAACGAGCAGTACTTC.

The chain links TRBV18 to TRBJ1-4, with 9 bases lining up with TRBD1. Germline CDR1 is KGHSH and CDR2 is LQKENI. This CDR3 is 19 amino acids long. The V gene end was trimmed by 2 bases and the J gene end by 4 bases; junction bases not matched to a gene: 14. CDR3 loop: CASSPVWTGEVVDNEKLFF. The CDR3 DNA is TGTGCCAGCTCACCAGTATGGACAGGGGAGGTGGTTGATAATGAAAAACTGTTTTTT. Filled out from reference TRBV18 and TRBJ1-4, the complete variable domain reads NAGVMQNPRHLVRRRGQEARLRCSPMKGHSHVYWYRQLPEEGLKFMVYLQKENIIDESGMPKERFSAEFPKEGPSILRIQQVVRGDSAAYFCASSPVWTGEVVDNEKLFFGSGTQLSVL.

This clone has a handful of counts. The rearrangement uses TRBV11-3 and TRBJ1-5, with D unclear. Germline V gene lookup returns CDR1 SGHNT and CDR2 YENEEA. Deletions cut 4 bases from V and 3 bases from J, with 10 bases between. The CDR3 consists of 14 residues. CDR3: CASSYLATNQPQHF. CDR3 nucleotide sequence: TGTGCCAGCAGCTACCTAGCGACCAATCAGCCCCAGCATTTT.

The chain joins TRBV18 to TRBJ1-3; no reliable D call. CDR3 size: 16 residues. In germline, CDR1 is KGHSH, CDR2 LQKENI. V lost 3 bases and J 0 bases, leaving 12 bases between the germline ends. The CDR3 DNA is TGTGCCAGCTCACCCGCAGTCCCTATCTCTGGAAACACCATATATTTT. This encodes CASSPAVPISGNTIYF.